This T cell receptor beta chain comes out of a study of shared clonotypes between healthy human individuals (TCRdb year 2020). Describing the broader study: The cohort included three men and a couple of women between 18 and 49 years of age. For each donor, three plates each were used for CD4 naive and CD4 memory, two plates were used for CD8 naive, and one plate was used for CD8 memory. Blood TCR repertoires of a handful of healthy adults were deeply sequenced to estimate repertoire size and the extent of clonotype sharing between individuals. Libraries were prepared and TCR repertoires were sequenced by different laboratories using diverse techniques, in order to increase sequencing depth and limit assay-specific biases. Between about 0.85 and 9.5 billion PBMCs per donor were obtained by leukapheresis. The investigation overall reported the following: The genetic and exposure-history diversity represented was limited by the small number of donors. Compared with non-shared clonotypes, clonotypes shared by all four sorted-subset donors had higher generation probabilities. When a handful of donors were compared, the shared fraction of clonotypes was approximately 5% for naive CD4, 3% to 4% for naive CD8, 2.3% for memory CD4, and around 0.4% for memory CD8. Rarefaction of sorted-subset datasets indicated incomplete sequencing despite the large sequencing depth. Estimated clonotype richness was generally larger for naive than for memory subsets. Pairwise subsampling led to the expectation that sequencing depth would affect the degree of clonotype sharing among donors. Sampling was restricted to blood, and TCR repertoires in tissues likely differ from the TCR repertoires found in blood.

TCR CDR3 regions were amplified from genomic DNA by multiplex PCR using the deep immunoSEQ assay. Extracted genomic DNA from each cell subset was distributed evenly across all wells of several immunoSEQ 96-well plates, and each plate was treated as a replicate. For sorted subsets, 200 to 250 ng of genomic DNA, equivalent to around 29,000 T cell genomes, went into each replicate PCR. Purified libraries were quantified with a Qubit 3.0 fluorometer, sized on a Bioanalyzer 2100, and re-quantified with the KAPA Library Quantification kit. Each immunoSEQ 96-well plate was sequenced on its own single-read 150-cycle Illumina NextSeq 550 flow cell. As for the original processing: Because only junctional sequences without quality scores were contained in the immunoSEQ output, filtering matching that applied to full-length reads could not be performed. To assign V/J genes and CDR3, sequences were annotated using PyIR, a Python wrapper for IgBLAST v1.9, with IMGT germline references. Reads were removed for weak V/J assignments (E-value above 1e-6), missing CDR3, stop codons, out-of-frame junctions, or ambiguous translated residues. V3J clonotypes were defined as sequences sharing the same inferred V gene, J gene, and CDR3 amino acid sequence. To compute the percentage overlap between repertoires, the number of shared unique clonotypes was divided by the size of the smaller repertoire. Three approaches were used to assess repertoire richness: RTK rarefaction, the Chao1 estimator, and Recon v2.1 estimates of unobserved clonotypes. OLGA was used to compute generation probabilities for all TCRbeta clonotypes that the gDNA method yielded from a few donors. As stored in TCRdb, this immuneACCESS dataset retains in-frame rearrangements with V and J assigned. A fraction of the clones does not appear; measured against another copy, unresolved V genes explain less than half of the discrepancy, and the remainder lacks a known reason. V and J calls and clone size come straight from that table; D and trimming were deduced from the DNA. This sample holds more than 2,000,000 clones; around nine tenths were observed only once. The ten largest clones add up to 0.13% to 0.15% of the sample.

Healthy HIV-negative adults with no recently reported acute infections or vaccinations were included as donors. Only Caucasian adults living in Nashville, Tennessee, USA were represented among the donors. CD4+ T cells were enriched by magnetic negative selection; naive cells were then positively selected on CD45RA, and the negative fraction formed the memory subset. Blood was collected by leukapheresis, and PBMCs were isolated by Ficoll-Histopaque density gradient centrifugation and then cryopreserved in liquid nitrogen vapor phase. Analytical flow cytometry was used to check the purity and quantity of each magnetically sorted T cell population. Each sorted fraction had its genomic DNA isolated and then quantified by UV absorbance on a Nanodrop 2000c. From its cysteine to its phenylalanine, the CDR3 spans 13 amino acids. Of all the DNA, just the CDR3 is kept, 39 bases in frame from base 1. The germline V gene gives CDR1 as SGHNT and CDR2 as YENEEA. The junction shows trimming of 8 bases on V and 5 bases on J, plus 12 bases between the germline ends.

As concerns this clone: Its antigen has not been determined. Base qualities are not provided; no much larger clone lies one nucleotide away.

The V and J genes are TRBV11-3 and TRBJ2-2; a weak D assignment points to TRBD1 (7 bases agree). The TCR was taken from a man between 18 and 29 years old in good health. Sample: naive CD4+ T cells sorted from blood. Taken with the paper, the label for cell subset or site translates to: CD45RA+ positively selected. The bases are TGTGCCAGCGGAGGGGGCAGTACCGGGGAGCTGTTTTTT. The resulting protein is CASGGGSTGELFF.